This entry describes one TCR beta chain. The antigen is unknown. This CDR3 region has 17 residues. The V end was cut by 0 bases, the J end by 3 bases, with 12 bases between. Germline CDR1 SNHLY, CDR2 FYNNEI. Each CDR3 protein gets one entry after TCRdb re-called the 5' RACE reads with MiXCR. Here the sample spans about half a million distinct CDR3 sequences, 15% to 20% being singletons. The data are from a study of T-cell memory formation after mild COVID-19. For the study at large: For the most part, TCR clusters were specific to one donor.

Notes on the study in general: Cross-reactive memory seemingly joined, as some responding clones were found in pre-infection memory. Whether second-wave clones peaking at day 37 were SARS-CoV-2 specific went unconfirmed. CD4+ contracting clones lay mainly in CM and EM, CD8+ ones in EMRA.

The chain recombines TRBV2 with TRBJ1-6; D not certain. The sample consisted of PBMCs or a T cell subset sorted from them (not recorded which). The TCR sequence derives from an adult woman who had mild COVID-19 (a few samples of this study predate the infection). Cell type and time point are not known. CDR3 sequence: CASSEALRGFYNSPLHF. CDR3 coding DNA: TGTGCCAGCAGTGAAGCGCTTCGCGGCTTCTATAATTCACCCCTCCACTTT.